A single sample is the source of the 30 T cell receptor beta chains below, sequenced in a study of a mutant IDH1 vaccine in newly diagnosed glioma. Profiled with immunoSEQ multiplex PCR; TCRdb holds only in-frame clones, not every one. This table has just over 65,000 clones, approximately 80% appearing once. The sample's time point: week 23, last vaccination. In every dose of vaccine, 300 ug of mutant IDH1 20-mer peptide was given alongside topical imiquimod. These receptors have no known antigen. Sequences were derived from PBMCs, sampled from a glioma patient whose treatment included an IDH1 peptide vaccine. The source of these receptors is a man aged 18 to 35 with glioma.

The chain is built from TRBV9 and TRBJ2-7; TRBD1 is a possible D gene (5 bases). This CDR3 has 14 amino acids. Deletions cut 0 bases from V and 6 bases from J, with 13 bases between. CDR1 and CDR2 (germline): SGDLS, YYNGEE. The CDR3 sequence: CASSVGAGWGEQYF. The CDR3 DNA is TGTGCCAGCAGCGTAGGGGCAGGGTGGGGCGAGCAGTACTTC.

By share, this clone ranks as medium-sized. The chain carries TRBV27 and TRBJ1-1, with D uncertain. V dropped 0 bases and J dropped 0 bases, with 17 bases sitting between them. The CDR3 runs 18 residues. CDR1 is MNHEY and CDR2 is SMNVEV in the germline V gene (reference sequence). As DNA, the CDR3 is TGTGCCAGCAGTTTATCGGTTTATCGGAAAGACTTGAACACTGAAGCTTTCTTT. This encodes CASSLSVYRKDLNTEAFF.

The V call is TRBV7-9, the J call TRBJ2-7; D possibly corresponds to TRBD1 (5 bases). Deletions cut 7 bases from V and 3 bases from J, with 19 bases between. Germline loops: CDR1 SEHNR, CDR2 FQNEAQ (reference sequence). The CDR3 contains 15 residues. Here the CDR3 DNA reads TGTGCCAGCACCACCGGTGGACACATAATCTACGAGCAGTACTTC. It yields the protein CASTTGGHIIYEQYF.

The V gene is TRBV18, the J gene TRBJ2-6; no firm D call. Germline CDR1 and CDR2: KGHSH and LQKENI. This CDR3 comprises 15 residues. The V end was cut by 3 bases, the J end by 0 bases, with 6 bases between. CDR3 residues: CASSPRASGANVLTF. CDR3 nucleotide sequence: TGTGCCAGCTCACCCCGGGCCTCTGGGGCCAACGTCCTGACTTTC. The whole variable domain, filled in from reference TRBV18 and TRBJ2-6, reads NAGVMQNPRHLVRRRGQEARLRCSPMKGHSHVYWYRQLPEEGLKFMVYLQKENIIDESGMPKERFSAEFPKEGPSILRIQQVVRGDSAAYFCASSPRASGANVLTFGAGSRLTVL.

The chain is built from TRBV4-1 and TRBJ1-2; perhaps TRBD1 as D (6 bases). V was clipped by 0 bases and J by 6 bases, with 17 bases between them. Germline V CDR1 and CDR2: MGHRA, YSYEKL. The CDR3 has 16 residues. As DNA, the CDR3 is TGCGCCAGCAGCCAAGATCAAGGAGGGGGAATAAATGGCTACACCTTC. Encoded protein: CASSQDQGGGINGYTF.

This chain uses TRBV5-4 with TRBJ2-2, with 7 bases aligning to TRBD1. Germline CDR1 reads SGHNT; CDR2 reads YYREEE (reference sequence). Germline trimming cut 3 bases from V and 4 bases from J; bases unmatched to any gene: 6. This CDR3 has 15 residues. The CDR3 region is CASSWDRRVTGELFF. The CDR3 DNA reads TGTGCCAGCAGCTGGGACAGACGGGTCACCGGGGAGCTGTTTTTT.

The V gene is TRBV5-6, the J gene TRBJ2-2, with 11 nucleotides matching TRBD1. The ends lost 1 base at V and 2 bases at J; junction bases unmatched: 1. The germline CDR1 and CDR2 sequences are SGHDT and YYEEEE. This CDR3 spans 16 amino acids. The CDR3 loop reads CASSLRTGGNTGELFF. The DNA of the CDR3 is TGTGCCAGCAGCTTGAGGACAGGGGGCAACACCGGGGAGCTGTTTTTT.

The V call is TRBV9, the J call TRBJ2-5, with TRBD2 identical over 13 bases. Germline V lookup: CDR1 SGDLS, CDR2 YYNGEE. Trimming at V came to 0 bases and at J to 3 bases, leaving 5 bases not matched to a gene. The CDR3 loop spans 17 amino acids. The CDR3 DNA reads TGTGCCAGCAGCGTAGGAGGACTAGCGGGGGCCAAAGAGACCCAGTACTTC. Translating gives CASSVGGLAGAKETQYF.

The CDR3 nucleotides are TGTGCCAGCAGTTTTACCCATCTCGGAGGGCTAGCGGATCCCTACGAGCAGTACTTC. This encodes CASSFTHLGGLADPYEQYF. The V and J genes are TRBV28 and TRBJ2-7; 7 nucleotides match TRBD2. CDR1 and CDR2 from the germline V gene are MDHEN and SYDVKM. The CDR3 is made up of 19 amino acids. Trimming at V came to 3 bases and at J to 2 bases, leaving 19 bases not matched to a gene.

The chain links TRBV7-3 to TRBJ2-6; 8 bases agree with TRBD1. V shed 0 bases and J 0 bases; nucleotides not matched to a gene: 7. The CDR3 loop spans 19 amino acids. Germline V gene sequence: CDR1 SGHTA, CDR2 FQGTGA. The CDR3 here is CASSLTVAGGSSGANVLTF. The CDR3 DNA reads as TGTGCCAGCAGCTTAACTGTGGCAGGGGGCTCCTCTGGGGCCAACGTCCTGACTTTC.

The V gene is TRBV4-2, the J gene TRBJ1-5; possible D gene TRBD1, 5 bases. Germline loops: CDR1 LGHNA, CDR2 YNFKEQ. CDR3 length: 14 amino acids. The V end was cut by 0 bases, the J end by 7 bases, with 10 bases between. The CDR3 DNA is TGTGCCAGCAGCCAAGACAGGGTGGCCCAGCCCCAGCATTTT. Amino acid sequence: CASSQDRVAQPQHF.

This chain links TRBV19 with TRBJ1-1, with D possibly matching TRBD1 (6 bases). Trimming removed 2 bases from V and 1 base from J, with 8 bases in between. This CDR3 has 14 amino acids. The germline gives CDR1 LNHDA, CDR2 SQIVND (reference sequence). CDR3 protein: CASSITGWNTEAFF. CDR3 in DNA: TGTGCCAGTAGTATAACAGGGTGGAACACTGAAGCTTTCTTT.

This clone appeared a single time. This rearrangement joins TRBV19 to TRBJ1-5; D is perhaps TRBD1 (5 bases). Germline-derived CDR1 and CDR2 are LNHDA and SQIVND (reference sequence). The V and J ends lost 6 bases and 0 bases respectively, with 15 bases between them. This CDR3 has 16 residues. The CDR3 spells CASSRTGSSSNQPQHF. The CDR3 nucleotides are TGTGCCAGTAGCCGAACAGGAAGCAGTAGCAATCAGCCCCAGCATTTT.

The chain is built from TRBV12-5 and TRBJ1-1; D remains unclear. The V end lost 6 bases, the J end lost 7 bases, and 12 bases lay between the germline ends. The CDR3 has 12 amino acids. Per germline, CDR1 LGHNT and CDR2 FRNRAP. This CDR3 reads CASGPLRGEAFF. CDR3 nucleotide sequence: TGTGCTAGTGGCCCCCTCCGGGGTGAAGCTTTCTTT.

The DNA of the CDR3 is TGCGCCAGCAGCTTGAGACAGACTGAAGCTTTCTTT. It encodes CASSLRQTEAFF. The rearrangement joins TRBV5-1 to TRBJ1-1; perhaps TRBD1 as D (5 bases). Germline lookup yields CDR1 SGHRS and CDR2 YFSETQ. This CDR3 contains 12 residues. V shed 1 base and J shed 5 bases, with 6 bases lying between them.

This chain connects TRBV7-2 to TRBJ1-2; 8 bases agree with TRBD1. The germline V gene has CDR1 SGHTA and CDR2 FQGNSA. The CDR3 extends over 15 amino acids. With 5 bases clipped from V and 5 bases from J, the junction kept 10 bases outside the gene matches. The DNA of the CDR3 is TGTGCCAGCAGCCGGGCGGGACAGGCTGGTTATGGCTACACCTTC. It codes for CASSRAGQAGYGYTF. The entire variable domain, with the rest obtained from reference TRBV7-2 and TRBJ1-2, is as follows: GAGVSQSPSNKVTEKGKDVELRCDPISGHTALYWYRQSLGQGLEFLIYFQGNSAPDKSGLPSDRFSAERTGGSVSTLTIQRTQQEDSAVYLCASSRAGQAGYGYTFGSGTRLTVV.

This chain links TRBV4-1 with TRBJ2-1; D is undetermined. Germline values: CDR1 MGHRA, CDR2 YSYEKL. V gave up 0 bases and J gave up 8 bases, with 20 bases separating them. This CDR3 is 17 amino acids long. CDR3 nucleotide sequence: TGCGCCAGCAGCCAAGATCGATCCAGTACCGGTCGGCATGAGCAGTTCTTC. This codes for CASSQDRSSTGRHEQFF.

This chain links TRBV7-3 with TRBJ1-1; D remains unclear. V lost 4 bases and J 1 base, leaving 7 bases between the germline ends. From germline, CDR1 is SGHTA and CDR2 FQGTGA. This CDR3 region has 13 residues. The CDR3, as DNA: TGTGCCAGCAGCTCGGACCAGAACACTGAAGCTTTCTTT. Translation gives CASSSDQNTEAFF. The full variable domain, rest sourced from reference TRBV7-3 and TRBJ1-1, is GAGVSQTPSNKVTEKGKYVELRCDPISGHTALYWYRQSLGQGPEFLIYFQGTGAADDSGLPNDRFFAVRPEGSVSTLKIQRTERGDSAVYLCASSSDQNTEAFFGQGTRLTVV.

J is TRBJ1-2 and V is TRBV2; TRBD1 matches at 8 bases. The CDR3 is 13 amino acids. In germline, CDR1 is SNHLY, CDR2 FYNNEI. The V gene end was trimmed by 4 bases and the J gene end by 5 bases; junction bases not matched to a gene: 3. The CDR3 reads CASSGDRNYGYTF. The CDR3 nucleotides are TGTGCCAGCAGTGGGGACAGGAATTATGGCTACACCTTC.

V gene TRBV14 combines with J gene TRBJ1-3; 8 bases align to TRBD1. Trimming cost V 3 bases and J 4 bases; bases outside gene matches: 11. This CDR3 is 17 amino acids long. Per the germline V gene, CDR1 is SGHDN and CDR2 is FVKESK. The CDR3 DNA is TGTGCCAGCAGCCAGGGTTCTTGGACAGGGCTCGGAAACACCATATATTTT. It codes for CASSQGSWTGLGNTIYF. The variable domain in full, completed from reference TRBV14 and TRBJ1-3, reads EAGVTQFPSHSVIEKGQTVTLRCDPISGHDNLYWYRRVMGKEIKFLLHFVKESKQDESGMPNNRFLAERTGGTYSTLKVQPAELEDSGVYFCASSQGSWTGLGNTIYFGEGSWLTVV.

This rearrangement joins TRBV4-3 to TRBJ2-1; D is undetermined. This CDR3 has 16 residues. The V gene lost 2 bases and the J gene lost 6 bases, with 17 bases spanning the gap. Germline lookup yields CDR1 LGHNA and CDR2 YSLEER. CDR3 residues: CASSQSSPAIGNEQFF. The CDR3 bases are TGCGCCAGCAGCCAATCTTCACCAGCCATTGGCAATGAGCAGTTCTTC.

The chain employs TRBV5-5 and TRBJ2-7; D remains unclear. Trimming removed 3 bases from V and 4 bases from J, with 8 bases in between. In germline, CDR1 is SGHKS, CDR2 YYEKEE (reference sequence). CDR3 length: 12 amino acids. In DNA, the CDR3 is TGTGCCAGCAGCTCTGGGCTTTACGAGCAGTACTTC. Amino acid sequence: CASSSGLYEQYF. The full variable domain, its missing parts supplied by reference TRBV5-5 and TRBJ2-7, is DAGVTQSPTHLIKTRGQQVTLRCSPISGHKSVSWYQQVLGQGPQFIFQYYEKEERGRGNFPDRFSARQFPNYSSELNVNALLLGDSALYLCASSSGLYEQYFGPGTRLTVT.

This chain links TRBV6-6 with TRBJ2-7; 7 bases align to TRBD2. Per germline, CDR1 MNHNY and CDR2 SVGAGI (reference sequence). J gave up 4 bases and V 0 bases, and 6 bases lay outside the gene matches. There are 15 residues in the CDR3. The DNA for the CDR3 is TGTGCCAGCAGTTACTCGGCGGGCGGGGGATACGAGCAGTACTTC. It specifies CASSYSAGGGYEQYF.

The CDR3: CASSLVTVVQETQYF. The CDR3 nucleotides are TGTGCCAGCAGCTTAGTTACAGTAGTCCAAGAGACCCAGTACTTC. This chain links TRBV11-2 with TRBJ2-5; D gene unclear. Trimming stripped 1 base from V and 1 base from J, with 10 bases between. CDR1 and CDR2 from the germline V gene are SGHAT and FQNNGV. This CDR3 is 15 amino acids long.

The chain has TRBV30 and TRBJ1-2; D remains unclear. CDR1 is GTSNPN, CDR2 SVGIG, per germline (reference sequence). The CDR3 length is 13 residues. V gave up 1 base and J gave up 1 base, with 7 bases separating them. The CDR3, as DNA: TGTGCCTGGAGTGCGAAAAATAACTATGGCTACACCTTC. Translated, it gives CAWSAKNNYGYTF.

The chain is built from TRBV27 and TRBJ1-5; TRBD1 matches 10 bases. Unmatched junction bases numbered 5, after V lost 3 bases and J lost 6 bases. CDR3 length equals 15 residues. Germline CDR1 and CDR2: MNHEY and SMNVEV (reference sequence). This CDR3 reads CASSFEGQGSQPQHF. For the CDR3, the DNA is TGTGCCAGCAGTTTTGAGGGACAGGGGAGTCAGCCCCAGCATTTT.

In its sample, this clone was seen once. This rearrangement joins TRBV6-6 to TRBJ1-6; D is undetermined. The V end lost 5 bases, the J end lost 4 bases, and 9 bases lay between the germline ends. Germline assignment: CDR1 MNHNY and CDR2 SVGAGI (reference sequence). The CDR3 loop spans 14 amino acids. The CDR3 nucleotides read TGTGCCAGCAGTCAACAGCCTTATAATTCACCCCTCCACTTT. This codes for CASSQQPYNSPLHF.

V and J are TRBV5-1 and TRBJ2-2; TRBD1 might be the D (5 bases). Trimming shortened V by 7 bases and J by 0 bases, and 13 bases separated the two germline ends. Germline V gene lookup returns CDR1 SGHRS and CDR2 YFSETQ. This CDR3 region has 15 residues. The CDR3 region is CASALGQSNTGELFF. As DNA, the CDR3 is TGCGCCAGCGCCTTGGGGCAATCGAACACCGGGGAGCTGTTTTTT.

This chain joins TRBV28 and TRBJ2-6; D unclear. The germline V gene has CDR1 MDHEN and CDR2 SYDVKM. The V gene lost 4 bases and the J gene lost 1 base, with 8 bases spanning the gap. CDR3 length equals 15 residues. The CDR3 region has the DNA TGTGCCAGCAGTTCTACCGAGTCTGGGGCCAACGTCCTGACTTTC. This sequence encodes CASSSTESGANVLTF.

V usage is TRBV28 and J usage is TRBJ2-5; 10 bases line up with TRBD1. This CDR3 contains 15 residues. Germline V lookup: CDR1 MDHEN, CDR2 SYDVKM. V trimming: 4 bases; J trimming: 2 bases; junction bases outside the gene matches: 4. CDR3 nucleotides: TGTGCCAGCAGTTATCCGGGACAGGGGCAAGAGACCCAGTACTTC. It yields the protein CASSYPGQGQETQYF. Complete variable domain (other parts from reference TRBV28 and TRBJ2-5): DVKVTQSSRYLVKRTGEKVFLECVQDMDHENMFWYRQDPGLGLRLIYFSYDVKMKEKGDIPEGYSVSREKKERFSLILESASTNQTSMYLCASSYPGQGQETQYFGPGTRLLVL.